The sequence of this T cell receptor beta chain was determined in a study of cytomegalovirus exposure and HLA in healthy donors. Germline V CDR1 and CDR2: WNHNN, SYGVQD (reference sequence). The CDR3 contains 13 residues. V lost 2 bases and J 7 bases, leaving 11 bases between the germline ends. These donors were members of the 120-subject validation cohort, a group separate from the approximately 640-subject first cohort. TCRdb keeps only in-frame clones here, not all; method: immunoSEQ multiplex PCR. Of 57,000 or so clones listed, about 91% are singletons. Study findings and constraints: Later, an analysis found that TCR clusters from the first cohort tended to co-occur in the roughly 120 validation repertoires. Cytomegalovirus association was listed for approximately 160 TCR beta chains.

Regarding this clone: Its matching antigen is unknown.

The sample consisted of PBMCs. This chain uses TRBV10-1 with TRBJ1-1; maybe TRBD1 (5 bases). The TCR comes from a woman younger than 45 in good health and CMV-seronegative. The CDR3 spells CASSEGGELEAFF. The CDR3 bases are TGCGCCAGCAGTGAGGGAGGGGAACTTGAAGCTTTCTTT.